The clone carrying this TCR beta chain appeared many times. No antigen is known for it. These data originate in a study of spatial heterogeneity in lung cancer. The overall study: The study consistently detected more beta-chain than alpha-chain sequences.

Study-wide findings and caveats: Relative to follow-up, resection was when ubiquitous expanded tumor TCRs appeared more in blood.

TCRdb processed the 5' RACE reads anew with MiXCR; each CDR3 protein has one entry. The sample holds over 45,000 distinct CDR3 sequences, roughly 5% seen once. Time point given: sample taken at primary tumor resection. Patients with untreated early-stage non-small cell lung cancer, numbering 72, were the donors. The study sequenced unsorted whole RNA from tumor, nontumor lung or frozen PBMC. The CDR3 has 15 amino acids. Germline assignment: CDR1 SGHNT and CDR2 YYREEE (reference sequence). The V end was cut by 4 bases, the J end by 4 bases, with 18 bases between. The receptor was derived from a male donor with early-stage non-small cell lung cancer. This chain links TRBV5-4 with TRBJ2-7; D is perhaps TRBD2 (6 bases). Sequenced material: PBMCs, taken at surgery. The CDR3 here is CASSEKSRDSYEQYF. Written as DNA, the CDR3 is TGTGCCAGCAGCGAAAAGTCCCGGGACTCTTACGAGCAGTACTTC.